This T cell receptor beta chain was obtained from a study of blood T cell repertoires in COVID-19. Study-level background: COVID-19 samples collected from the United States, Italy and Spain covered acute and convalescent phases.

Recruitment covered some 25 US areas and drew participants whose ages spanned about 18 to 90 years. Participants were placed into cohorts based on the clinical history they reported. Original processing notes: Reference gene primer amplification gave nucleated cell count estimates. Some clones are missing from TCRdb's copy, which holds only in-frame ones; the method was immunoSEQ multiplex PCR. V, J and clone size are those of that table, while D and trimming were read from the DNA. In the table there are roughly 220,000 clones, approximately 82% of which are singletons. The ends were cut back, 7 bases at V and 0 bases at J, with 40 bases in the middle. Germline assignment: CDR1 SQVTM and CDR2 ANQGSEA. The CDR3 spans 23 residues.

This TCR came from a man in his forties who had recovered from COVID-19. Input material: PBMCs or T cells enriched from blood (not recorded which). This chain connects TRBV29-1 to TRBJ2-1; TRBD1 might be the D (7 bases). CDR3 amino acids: CSAEKDRQQGWGAFESSYNEQFF. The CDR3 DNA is TGCAGCGCGGAGAAAGACAGGCAACAGGGGTGGGGGGCCTTTGAGAGCTCCTACAATGAGCAGTTCTTC.